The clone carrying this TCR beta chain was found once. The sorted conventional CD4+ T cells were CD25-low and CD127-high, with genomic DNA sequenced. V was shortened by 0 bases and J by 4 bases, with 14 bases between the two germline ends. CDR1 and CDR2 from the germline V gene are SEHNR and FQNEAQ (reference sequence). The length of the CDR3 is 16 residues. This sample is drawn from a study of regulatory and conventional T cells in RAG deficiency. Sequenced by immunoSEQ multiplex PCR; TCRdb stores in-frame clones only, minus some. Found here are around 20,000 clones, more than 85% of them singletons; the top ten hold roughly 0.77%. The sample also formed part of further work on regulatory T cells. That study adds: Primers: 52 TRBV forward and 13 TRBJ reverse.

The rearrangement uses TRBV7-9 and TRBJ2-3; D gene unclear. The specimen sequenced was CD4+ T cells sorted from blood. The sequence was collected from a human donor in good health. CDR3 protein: CASSLALSGFADTQYF. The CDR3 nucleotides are TGTGCCAGCAGCTTAGCGCTTTCGGGTTTCGCAGATACGCAGTATTTT.